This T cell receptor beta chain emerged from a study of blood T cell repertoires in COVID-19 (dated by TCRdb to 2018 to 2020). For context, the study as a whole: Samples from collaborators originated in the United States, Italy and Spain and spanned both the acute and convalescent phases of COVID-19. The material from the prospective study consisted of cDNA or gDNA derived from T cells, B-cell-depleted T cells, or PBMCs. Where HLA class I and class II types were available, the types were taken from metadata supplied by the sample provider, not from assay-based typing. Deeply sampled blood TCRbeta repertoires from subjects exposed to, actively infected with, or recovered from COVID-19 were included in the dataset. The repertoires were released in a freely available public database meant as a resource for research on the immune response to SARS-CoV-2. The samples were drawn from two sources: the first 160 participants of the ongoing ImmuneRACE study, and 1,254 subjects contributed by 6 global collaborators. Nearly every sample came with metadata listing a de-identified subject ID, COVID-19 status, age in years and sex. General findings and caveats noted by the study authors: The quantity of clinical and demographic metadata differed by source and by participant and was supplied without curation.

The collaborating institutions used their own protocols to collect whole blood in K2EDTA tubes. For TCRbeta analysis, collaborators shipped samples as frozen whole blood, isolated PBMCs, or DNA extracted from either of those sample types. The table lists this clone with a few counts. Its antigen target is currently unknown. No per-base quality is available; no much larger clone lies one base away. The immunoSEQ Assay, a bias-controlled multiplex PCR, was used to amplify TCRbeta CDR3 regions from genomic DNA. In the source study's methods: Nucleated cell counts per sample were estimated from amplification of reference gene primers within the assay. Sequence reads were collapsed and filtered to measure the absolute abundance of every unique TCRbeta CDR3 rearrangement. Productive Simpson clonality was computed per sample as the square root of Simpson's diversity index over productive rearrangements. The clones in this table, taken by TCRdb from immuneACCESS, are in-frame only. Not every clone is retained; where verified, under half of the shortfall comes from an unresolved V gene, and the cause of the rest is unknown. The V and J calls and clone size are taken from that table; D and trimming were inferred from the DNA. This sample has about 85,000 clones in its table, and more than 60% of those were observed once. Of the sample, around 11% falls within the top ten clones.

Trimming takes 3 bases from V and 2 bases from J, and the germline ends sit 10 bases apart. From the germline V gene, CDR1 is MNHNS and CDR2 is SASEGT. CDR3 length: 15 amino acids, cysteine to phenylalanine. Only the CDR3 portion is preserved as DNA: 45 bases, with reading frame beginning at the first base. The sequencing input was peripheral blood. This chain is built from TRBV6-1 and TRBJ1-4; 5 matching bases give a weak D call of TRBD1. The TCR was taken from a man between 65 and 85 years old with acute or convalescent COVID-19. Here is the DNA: TGTGCCAGCAGTGAGCCGAAGGGGACTAATGAAAAACTGTTTTTT. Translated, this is CASSEPKGTNEKLFF.